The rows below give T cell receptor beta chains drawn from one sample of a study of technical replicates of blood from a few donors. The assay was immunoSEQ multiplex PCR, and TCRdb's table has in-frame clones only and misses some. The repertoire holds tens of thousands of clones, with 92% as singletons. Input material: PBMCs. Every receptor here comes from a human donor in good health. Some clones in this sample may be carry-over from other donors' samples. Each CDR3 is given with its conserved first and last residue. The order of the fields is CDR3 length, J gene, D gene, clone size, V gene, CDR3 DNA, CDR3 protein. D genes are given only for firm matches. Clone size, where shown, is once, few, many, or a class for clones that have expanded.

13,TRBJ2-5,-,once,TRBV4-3,TGCGCCAGCAGCCAGCTTCAGGGAGAGACCCAGTACTTC,CASSQLQGETQYF
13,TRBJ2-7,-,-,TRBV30,TGTGCCTGGAGCATACAGGGTAACTACGAGCAGTACTTC,CAWSIQGNYEQYF
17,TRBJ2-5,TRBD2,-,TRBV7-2,TGTGCCAGCAGCTTCCGGACTAGCGGGGGGTGGGTGGAGACCCAGTACTTC,CASSFRTSGGWVETQYF
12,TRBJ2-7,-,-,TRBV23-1,TGCGCCAGCCCCCGGGGGGCAAGCGAGCAGTACTTC,CASPRGASEQYF
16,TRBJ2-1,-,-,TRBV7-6,TGTGCCAGCAGCCCCCGCGCCTCAAGCTCCTACAATGAGCAGTTCTTC,CASSPRASSSYNEQFF
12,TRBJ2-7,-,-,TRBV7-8,TGTGCCAGCAGCCTAGCCGCCCAGGGTGTCCACTTC,CASSLAAQGVHF
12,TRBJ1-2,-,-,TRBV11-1,TGTGCCAGCAGCTTAGAAGGGGTCGGCTACACCTTC,CASSLEGVGYTF
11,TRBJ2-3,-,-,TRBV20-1,TGCAGTGCTAGAGTGTCCGAGCGGCAGTATTTT,CSARVSERQYF
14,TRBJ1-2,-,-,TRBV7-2,TGTGCCAGCAGCTTCAGGGTTGATACGGCTGGCTACACCTTC,CASSFRVDTAGYTF
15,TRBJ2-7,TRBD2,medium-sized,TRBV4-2,TGTGCCAGCAGCCAAGATACTAGCGGGAGTTACGAGCAGTACTTC,CASSQDTSGSYEQYF
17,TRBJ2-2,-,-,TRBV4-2,TGTGCCAGCAGCCAAGAAGGGTGGGAGACCAACACCGGGGAGCTGTTTTTT,CASSQEGWETNTGELFF
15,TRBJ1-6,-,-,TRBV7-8,TGTGCCAGCAGCTTAGCGACGGGGGGTCCTTCACCCCTCCACTTT,CASSLATGGPSPLHF
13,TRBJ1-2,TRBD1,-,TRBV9,TGTGCCAGCAGCGAGGGACAGGGCGTTGGCTACACCTTC,CASSEGQGVGYTF
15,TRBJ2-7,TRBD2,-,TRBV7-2,TGTGCCAGCAGCTTAACGGGGGGGCCCTCCAACGAGCAGTACTTC,CASSLTGGPSNEQYF